These 3 T cell receptor beta chains were sequenced from one sample in a study of technical replicates of blood from several donors. The protocol was immunoSEQ multiplex PCR, while the TCRdb copy is restricted to in-frame clones and leaves out a portion. Here the sample spans fewer than 80,000 clones, roughly 91% being singletons. Material for sequencing was PBMCs. These receptors originate from a human donor in good health. Some clones in this sample may be carry-over from other donors' samples.

The chain is built from TRBV10-3 and TRBJ2-2; possibly TRBD1 for D (6 bases). Germline loops: CDR1 ENHRY, CDR2 SYGVKD. CDR3 length: 15 amino acids. Trimming removed 11 bases at V and 3 bases at J, with 19 bases between. The DNA for the CDR3 is TGTGCCTTCCTGATTGGGGGCCCTGACACCGGGGAGCTGTTTTTT. It yields the protein CAFLIGGPDTGELFF.

The chain carries TRBV4-3 and TRBJ2-7; 9 nucleotides line up with TRBD2. After removal of 0 bases from V and 3 bases from J, the junction contained 3 bases not matched to a gene. The CDR3 loop spans 15 amino acids. Germline V gives CDR1 LGHNA, CDR2 YSLEER. The CDR3 region is CASSQERTSDYEQYF. The CDR3 DNA is TGCGCCAGCAGCCAAGAAAGGACTAGCGACTACGAGCAGTACTTC.

The chain couples TRBV30 to TRBJ2-7; possible D gene TRBD2, 6 bases. The germline V gene has CDR1 GTSNPN and CDR2 SVGIG (reference sequence). V was shortened by 6 bases and J by 3 bases, with 12 bases between the two germline ends. This CDR3 has 12 residues. CDR3 amino acids: CACGRGYYEQYF. The CDR3, as DNA: TGTGCCTGTGGTCGGGGGTACTACGAGCAGTACTTC.